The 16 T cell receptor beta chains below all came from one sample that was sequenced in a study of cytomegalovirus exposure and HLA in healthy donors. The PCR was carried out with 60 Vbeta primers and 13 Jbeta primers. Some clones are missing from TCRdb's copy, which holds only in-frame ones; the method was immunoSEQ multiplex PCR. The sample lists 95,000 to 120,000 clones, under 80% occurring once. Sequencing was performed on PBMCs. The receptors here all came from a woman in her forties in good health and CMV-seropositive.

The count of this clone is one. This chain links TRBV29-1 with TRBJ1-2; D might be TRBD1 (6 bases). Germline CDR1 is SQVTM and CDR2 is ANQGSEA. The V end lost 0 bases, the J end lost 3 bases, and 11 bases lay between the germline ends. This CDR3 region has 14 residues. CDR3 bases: TGCAGCGTTGAAGATACGACAGGCTACTATGGCTACACCTTC. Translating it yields CSVEDTTGYYGYTF.

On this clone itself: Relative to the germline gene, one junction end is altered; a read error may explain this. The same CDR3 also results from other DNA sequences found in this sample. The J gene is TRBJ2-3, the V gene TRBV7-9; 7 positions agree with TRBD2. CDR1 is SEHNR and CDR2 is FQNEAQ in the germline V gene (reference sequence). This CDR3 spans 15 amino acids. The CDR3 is CASSPPGGTTDTQYF. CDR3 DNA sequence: TGTGCCAGCAGCCCCCCGGGGGGTACCACAGATACGCAATATTTT.

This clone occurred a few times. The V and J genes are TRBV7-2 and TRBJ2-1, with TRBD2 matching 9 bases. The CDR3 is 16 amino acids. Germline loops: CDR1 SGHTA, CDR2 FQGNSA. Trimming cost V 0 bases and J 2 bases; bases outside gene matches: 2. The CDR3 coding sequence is TGTGCCAGCAGCTTAGCGGTAGCGGGAGCCTACAATGAGCAGTTCTTC. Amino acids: CASSLAVAGAYNEQFF.

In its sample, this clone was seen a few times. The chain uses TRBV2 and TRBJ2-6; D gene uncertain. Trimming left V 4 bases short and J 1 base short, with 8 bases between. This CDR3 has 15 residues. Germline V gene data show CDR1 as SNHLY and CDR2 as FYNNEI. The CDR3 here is CASSVSVSGANVLTF. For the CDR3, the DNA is TGTGCCAGCAGTGTGTCAGTATCTGGGGCCAACGTCCTGACTTTC.

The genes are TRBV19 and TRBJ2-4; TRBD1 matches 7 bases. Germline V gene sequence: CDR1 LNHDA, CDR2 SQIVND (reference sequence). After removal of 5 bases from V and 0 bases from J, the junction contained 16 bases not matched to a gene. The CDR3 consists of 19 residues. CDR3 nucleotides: TGTGCCAGTAGTCCCCCCCGAGGGGGCGAATTGGGAGCCAAAAACATTCAGTACTTC. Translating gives CASSPPRGGELGAKNIQYF.

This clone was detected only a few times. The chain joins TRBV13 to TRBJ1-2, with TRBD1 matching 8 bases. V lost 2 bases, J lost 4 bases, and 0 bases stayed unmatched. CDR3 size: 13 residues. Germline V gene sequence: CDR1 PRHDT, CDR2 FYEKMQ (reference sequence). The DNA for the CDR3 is TGTGCCAGCAGCTTAACAGGGGGCTATGGCTACACCTTC. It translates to CASSLTGGYGYTF.

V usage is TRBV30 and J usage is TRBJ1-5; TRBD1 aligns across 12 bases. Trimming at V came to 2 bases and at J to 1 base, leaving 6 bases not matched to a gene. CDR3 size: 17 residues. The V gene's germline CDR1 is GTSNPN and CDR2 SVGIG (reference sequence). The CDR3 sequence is CAWSRDRGRVSNQPQHF. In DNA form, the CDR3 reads TGTGCCTGGAGTCGGGACAGGGGGCGAGTAAGCAATCAGCCCCAGCATTTT.

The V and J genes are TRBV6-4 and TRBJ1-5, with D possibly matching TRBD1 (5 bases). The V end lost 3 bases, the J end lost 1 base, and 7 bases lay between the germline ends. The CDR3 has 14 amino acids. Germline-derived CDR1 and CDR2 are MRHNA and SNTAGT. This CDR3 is CASSEEGSNQPQHF. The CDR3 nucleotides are TGTGCCAGCAGTGAGGAGGGGAGCAATCAGCCCCAGCATTTT.

The CDR3 here is CASSRDSIHGYTF. The CDR3 nucleotides read TGTGCCAGCAGCAGGGACAGCATCCATGGCTACACCTTC. The genes are TRBV6-5 and TRBJ1-2; 7 positions agree with TRBD1. The germline gives CDR1 MNHEY, CDR2 SVGAGI. V lost 6 bases and J lost 6; bases outside the gene matches: 7. The CDR3 is 13 residues long.

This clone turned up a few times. CDR3 DNA sequence: TGTGCCACCAGCAGAGGTGCGGGGACCTACGAGCAGTACTTC. It translates to CATSRGAGTYEQYF. The chain links TRBV15 to TRBJ2-7; a possible D gene is TRBD2 (6 bases). Germline V CDR1 and CDR2: LNHNV, YYDKDF (reference sequence). This CDR3 contains 14 residues. Trimming took off 1 base at V and 2 bases at J, with 9 bases between the two ends.

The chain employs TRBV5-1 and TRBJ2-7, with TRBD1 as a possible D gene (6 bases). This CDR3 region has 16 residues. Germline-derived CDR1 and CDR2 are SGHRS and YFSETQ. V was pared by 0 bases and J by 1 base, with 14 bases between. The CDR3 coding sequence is TGCGCCAGCAGCTTGGCGCAGGACAGTGGATCCTACGAGCAGTACTTC. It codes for CASSLAQDSGSYEQYF.

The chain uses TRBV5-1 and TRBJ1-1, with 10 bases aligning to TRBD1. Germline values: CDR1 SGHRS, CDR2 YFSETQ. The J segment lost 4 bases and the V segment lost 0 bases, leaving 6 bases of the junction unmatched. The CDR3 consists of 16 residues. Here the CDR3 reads CASSLETGGLGTEAFF. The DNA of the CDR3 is TGCGCCAGCAGCTTGGAGACAGGGGGCTTGGGCACTGAAGCTTTCTTT.

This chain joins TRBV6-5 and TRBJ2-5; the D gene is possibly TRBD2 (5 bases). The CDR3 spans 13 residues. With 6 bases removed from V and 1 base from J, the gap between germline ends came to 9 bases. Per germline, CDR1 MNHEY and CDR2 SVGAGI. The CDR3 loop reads CASRPSGQETQYF. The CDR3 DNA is TGTGCCAGCAGACCGAGCGGCCAAGAGACCCAGTACTTC.

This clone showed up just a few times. The CDR3 bases are TGTGCCAGCAGTACCCCTAACGACAATGAGCAGTTCTTC. Translating gives CASSTPNDNEQFF. This sequence joins TRBV28 and TRBJ2-1; D remains ambiguous. CDR3 size: 13 residues. Germline V CDR1 and CDR2: MDHEN, SYDVKM. Trimming shortened V by 5 bases and J by 5 bases, and 10 bases separated the two germline ends.

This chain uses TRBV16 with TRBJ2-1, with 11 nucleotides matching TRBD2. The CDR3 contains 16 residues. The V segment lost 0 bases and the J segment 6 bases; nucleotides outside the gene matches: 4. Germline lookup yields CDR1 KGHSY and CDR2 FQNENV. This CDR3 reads CASSQSIAGGPNEQFF. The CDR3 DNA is TGTGCCAGCAGCCAATCGATAGCGGGGGGGCCCAATGAGCAGTTCTTC.

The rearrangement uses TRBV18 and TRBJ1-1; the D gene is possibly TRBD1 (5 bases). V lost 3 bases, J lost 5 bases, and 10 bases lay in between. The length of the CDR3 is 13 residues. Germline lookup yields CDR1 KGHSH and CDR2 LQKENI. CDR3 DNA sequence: TGTGCCAGCTCACCCTTGGGGGGGACTGAAGCTTTCTTT. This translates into CASSPLGGTEAFF.